This entry lists 15 T cell receptor beta chains sequenced from one sample in a study of T-cell memory formation after mild COVID-19. TCRdb re-analysed the 5' RACE reads in MiXCR, keeping a single row per CDR3 protein. This sample has approximately 150,000 distinct CDR3 sequences, with roughly 15% found just once. Sequencing was performed on PBMCs or a T cell subset sorted from them (not recorded which). The receptors shown here come from an adult woman who had mild COVID-19 (a few samples of this study predate the infection). Cell type and time point are not known.

This clonotype has just a few counts. For the CDR3, the DNA is TGTGCCAGCAGCTTCGAAGGTTTCGGGGAGCTGTTTTTT. It codes for CASSFEGFGELFF. The chain carries TRBV11-3 and TRBJ2-2; the D is unclear. Germline CDR1 reads SGHNT; CDR2 reads YENEEA. The CDR3 has 13 residues. With 3 bases removed from V and 7 bases from J, the gap between germline ends came to 9 bases.

A few counts support this clonotype. CDR3 protein: CATSRGERTVQETQYF. CDR3 in DNA: TGTGCCACCAGCAGGGGAGAACGGACTGTACAAGAGACCCAGTACTTC. The chain couples TRBV15 to TRBJ2-5; possibly TRBD2 for D (5 bases). Trimming removed 3 bases at V and 2 bases at J, with 16 bases between. The length of the CDR3 is 16 residues. Germline V gene lookup returns CDR1 LNHNV and CDR2 YYDKDF (reference sequence).

This clonotype showed up just once. The chain combines TRBV15 with TRBJ2-1, with 14 bases lining up with TRBD2. Per the germline V gene, CDR1 is LNHNV and CDR2 is YYDKDF (reference sequence). The CDR3 is 17 amino acids. Trimming removed 0 bases from V and 7 bases from J; junction bases left unmatched: 5. CDR3 nucleotides: TGTGCCACCAGCAGAGATCCGGGGACTAGCGGGAGAAATGAGCAGTTCTTC. This sequence encodes CATSRDPGTSGRNEQFF.

The rearrangement uses TRBV9 and TRBJ1-1; D remains unclear. The CDR3 loop spans 14 amino acids. The V end was cut by 0 bases, the J end by 1 base, with 7 bases between. Per germline, CDR1 SGDLS and CDR2 YYNGEE. CDR3 in DNA: TGTGCCAGCAGCGTAGGGTCAGAGAACACTGAAGCTTTCTTT. Translating gives CASSVGSENTEAFF.

This clonotype was picked up a small number of times. The genes are TRBV5-5 and TRBJ2-1, with 7 nucleotides matching TRBD2. The CDR3 length is 15 residues. Germline CDR1 and CDR2: SGHKS and YYEKEE (reference sequence). The ends lost 4 bases at V and 2 bases at J; junction bases unmatched: 6. The CDR3 loop is CASSVGTMAYNEQFF. DNA of the CDR3: TGTGCCAGCAGCGTAGGGACTATGGCCTACAATGAGCAGTTCTTC.

In its sample, this clonotype was seen a few times. CDR3 sequence: CASSHVIGTKDNEQFF. Written as DNA, the CDR3 is TGTGCCAGCAGCCACGTGATCGGGACCAAAGACAATGAGCAGTTCTTC. The rearrangement joins TRBV3-1 to TRBJ2-1, with D tentatively TRBD1 or TRBD2 (5 bases each). The CDR3 length is 16 residues. V was pared by 3 bases and J by 5 bases, with 17 bases between. Germline V gene data show CDR1 as LGHDT and CDR2 as YNNKEL (reference sequence).

This clonotype was observed a few times. The rearrangement joins TRBV19 to TRBJ1-2; TRBD1 might be the D (5 bases). Trimming cost V 8 bases and J 6 bases, with 16 bases left between them. Germline loops: CDR1 LNHDA, CDR2 SQIVND (reference sequence). This CDR3 spans 13 amino acids. The CDR3 loop reads CASGPRGGHGYTF. The CDR3 DNA is TGTGCCAGTGGGCCACGGGGCGGACATGGCTACACCTTC.

Only a few counts were recorded for this clonotype. The V gene is TRBV20-1, the J gene TRBJ2-5; TRBD2 might be the D (8 bases). CDR3 size: 17 residues. V lost 1 base and J 7 bases, leaving 25 bases between the germline ends. Germline V gene data show CDR1 as DFQATT and CDR2 as SNEGSKA (reference sequence). CDR3 sequence: CSARGPLGREAGGTQYF. DNA for the CDR3: TGCAGTGCTAGAGGCCCACTGGGGCGGGAGGCAGGGGGGACCCAGTACTTC.

This clonotype was detected only a few times. The chain combines TRBV7-9 with TRBJ2-5; TRBD2 might be the D (6 bases). V gave up 1 base and J gave up 5 bases, with 14 bases separating them. Germline V gene lookup returns CDR1 SEHNR and CDR2 FQNEAQ (reference sequence). CDR3 length equals 15 residues. CDR3 loop: CASSLVRAAGETQYF. CDR3 in DNA: TGTGCCAGCAGCTTAGTAAGGGCCGCGGGGGAGACCCAGTACTTC. The full variable domain, completed using reference TRBV7-9 and TRBJ2-5, is DTGVSQNPRHKITKRGQNVTFRCDPISEHNRLYWYRQTLGQGPEFLTYFQNEAQLEKSRLLSDRFSAERPKGSFSTLEIQRTEQGDSAMYLCASSLVRAAGETQYFGPGTRLLVL.

This clonotype was counted only a few times. The V and J genes are TRBV5-5 and TRBJ1-2; D is undetermined. Germline V gives CDR1 SGHKS, CDR2 YYEKEE (reference sequence). Trimming pared 0 bases from V and 0 bases from J, leaving 6 bases between. The CDR3 sequence is 14 residues long. The CDR3 region is CASSLGTPNYGYTF. In nucleotides, the CDR3 is TGTGCCAGCAGCTTGGGCACGCCTAACTATGGCTACACCTTC.

This clonotype was seen a handful of times. V is TRBV18 and J is TRBJ1-3; D not certain. Per germline, CDR1 KGHSH and CDR2 LQKENI. V was pared by 3 bases and J by 0 bases, with 3 bases between. The CDR3 length is 13 residues. CDR3 nucleotides: TGTGCCAGCTCACCCAACTCTGGAAACACCATATATTTT. This sequence encodes CASSPNSGNTIYF.

There are a few counts of this clonotype. The V call is TRBV7-9, the J call TRBJ1-2; TRBD1 is a possible D gene (5 bases). Per germline, CDR1 SEHNR and CDR2 FQNEAQ (reference sequence). CDR3 size: 14 residues. V was cut by 2 bases and J by 4 bases, with 11 bases left in between. The CDR3 sequence is CASSLPGRGYGYTF. The CDR3 DNA is TGTGCCAGCAGCTTACCGGGGCGCGGCTATGGCTACACCTTC.

The chain links TRBV20-1 to TRBJ2-1; 9 bases match TRBD2. V shed 1 base, J shed 5 bases, and the junction held 9 bases outside the gene matches. This CDR3 is built from 16 residues. CDR1 is DFQATT and CDR2 is SNEGSKA in the germline V gene (reference sequence). The CDR3: CSARAMELAGNNEQFF. CDR3 DNA: TGCAGTGCTAGAGCGATGGAACTAGCGGGTAACAATGAGCAGTTCTTC.

This clonotype showed up just a few times. The V gene is TRBV5-1, the J gene TRBJ2-1; D not resolved. CDR1 is SGHRS, CDR2 YFSETQ, per germline. The CDR3 is 17 amino acids. The germline V and J ends were trimmed by 4 bases and 5 bases, with 22 bases remaining between them. CDR3 sequence (DNA): TGCGCCAGCAGCCCCCGACCCTCAGCTTGGGTCAACAATGAGCAGTTCTTC. It is translated as CASSPRPSAWVNNEQFF.

The J gene is TRBJ2-4, the V gene TRBV27; possibly TRBD2 for D (5 bases). Germline V gene lookup returns CDR1 MNHEY and CDR2 SMNVEV (reference sequence). The CDR3 is made up of 16 amino acids. The V end was cut by 2 bases, the J end by 3 bases, with 14 bases between. The CDR3 loop is CASSLGTYRGKNIQYF. DNA of the CDR3: TGTGCCAGCAGTTTAGGAACCTATCGGGGCAAAAACATTCAGTACTTC.